One and the same sample provided the 14 T cell receptor beta chains below, sequenced in a study of T cells in Graves' hyperthyroidism and ophthalmopathy. RNA transcripts served as the template for amplifying TCR beta CDR3 regions. Initially, a first-round RT-PCR of the TCR CDR3 employed the HTBI primer set. Each CDR3 protein gets one entry after TCRdb re-called the multiplex PCR reads with MiXCR. The data show some 700,000 distinct CDR3 sequences, roughly 17% seen once. Sample: blood. The receptors originated from a man aged 50-60 years with Graves' hyperthyroidism.

This clonotype has at least ten counts. The genes are TRBV10-3 and TRBJ1-6; TRBD1 matches 7 bases. Unmatched junction bases numbered 12, after V lost 9 bases and J lost 10 bases. Germline V gene sequence: CDR1 ENHRY, CDR2 SYGVKD. The CDR3 covers 14 residues. CDR3 nucleotides: TGTGCCATAAATGCAGAGACAGGGTACTCACCCCTCCACTTT. It is translated as CAINAETGYSPLHF.

About this clonotype itself: It is likely a read error, because the conserved phenylalanine at the end of the CDR3 is missing. The CDR3 nucleotides are TGCGCCAGCAGCCAAGGACTGGCGGGAGTAGAGACCCAGTACGTC. Protein sequence: CASSQGLAGVETQYV. This rearrangement joins TRBV4-3 to TRBJ2-5; 7 bases agree with TRBD2. There are 15 residues in the CDR3. Trimming at V came to 1 base and at J to 4 bases, leaving 6 bases not matched to a gene. Per germline, CDR1 LGHNA and CDR2 YSLEER.

The gene calls are TRBV2 and TRBJ2-1; 10 bases fit TRBD2. Germline V gene lookup returns CDR1 SNHLY and CDR2 FYNNEI. Germline trimming cut 6 bases from V and 5 bases from J; bases unmatched to any gene: 4. The CDR3 has 14 residues. CDR3 bases: TGTGCCAGCAGCGCTGGACTAGCGGACAATGAGCAGTTCTTC. Its translation: CASSAGLADNEQFF.

This clonotype was detected many times. The chain couples TRBV18 to TRBJ1-1, with 7 bases identical to TRBD1. CDR1 is KGHSH, CDR2 LQKENI, per germline. V shed 2 bases and J 0 bases; nucleotides not matched to a gene: 9. This CDR3 comprises 17 residues. The CDR3 sequence is CASSPRYTGDLNTEAFF. CDR3 nucleotide sequence: TGTGCCAGCTCACCAAGATATACAGGGGACCTGAACACTGAAGCTTTCTTT.

This chain links TRBV19 with TRBJ2-1, with D possibly matching TRBD1 (6 bases). The germline gives CDR1 LNHDA, CDR2 SQIVND (reference sequence). This CDR3 is built from 15 residues. Trimming removed 2 bases from V and 12 bases from J, with 20 bases in between. CDR3 residues: CASSIKPGHPFGQFF. The DNA of the CDR3 is TGTGCCAGTAGTATAAAGCCGGGACACCCCTTTGGGCAGTTCTTC.

In this sample, this clonotype turned up a few times. A much larger clone differs from this one at a single base, so this may be a read error. Written as DNA, the CDR3 is TGTGCCAGCAGTTTCCGACTAGCGGTTAGCGCCCCGATCTACAATGAGCAGTTCTTC. Residues: CASSFRLAVSAPIYNEQFF. V is TRBV28 and J is TRBJ2-1; 9 bases agree with TRBD2. Germline V gene sequence: CDR1 MDHEN, CDR2 SYDVKM. CDR3 size: 19 residues. J gave up 3 bases and V 3 bases, and 15 bases lay outside the gene matches.

Ten or more counts support this clonotype. The chain uses TRBV29-1 and TRBJ1-1; TRBD1 might be the D (5 bases). V dropped 2 bases and J dropped 4 bases, with 14 bases sitting between them. From germline, CDR1 is SQVTM and CDR2 ANQGSEA. The CDR3 is 14 residues long. In DNA form, the CDR3 reads TGCAGCGTTGAAATAGATGCAGGGAGCACTGAAGCTTTCTTT. Protein product: CSVEIDAGSTEAFF.

This clonotype showed up just once. This may arise from a read error, as a much more abundant clone is one base away. V and J are TRBV25-1 and TRBJ2-5, with 10 bases identical to TRBD2. CDR3 length: 15 amino acids. Germline trimming cut 4 bases from V and 5 bases from J; bases unmatched to any gene: 7. Germline loops: CDR1 MGHDK, CDR2 SYGVNS. The CDR3 bases are TGTGCCAGCAGTGTACTAGCGGGGCAGGGTGAGACCCAGTACTTC. It encodes CASSVLAGQGETQYF.

This clonotype has at least ten counts. The CDR3 coding sequence is TGTGCCAGCAGTTTGGGACTAGCGGAAGCTTACGAGCAGTACTTC. Translated: CASSLGLAEAYEQYF. The chain employs TRBV27 and TRBJ2-7; the match to TRBD2 covers 11 bases. Per the germline V gene, CDR1 is MNHEY and CDR2 is SMNVEV (reference sequence). The CDR3 spans 15 residues. Germline trimming cut 3 bases from V and 4 bases from J; bases unmatched to any gene: 5.

This clonotype was counted ten times or more. The chain carries TRBV15 and TRBJ2-1, with 7 positions matching TRBD1. CDR1 is LNHNV and CDR2 is YYDKDF in the germline V gene (reference sequence). The CDR3 contains 16 residues. Germline trimming cut 0 bases from V and 0 bases from J; bases unmatched to any gene: 2. DNA of the CDR3: TGTGCCACCAGCAGAGAGGACAGGTTCTCCTACAATGAGCAGTTCTTC. This translates into CATSREDRFSYNEQFF.

This clonotype was picked up a small number of times. V gene TRBV4-1 combines with J gene TRBJ2-3; D is undetermined. This CDR3 has 15 residues. With 3 bases removed from V and 5 bases from J, the gap between germline ends came to 15 bases. Germline CDR1 MGHRA, CDR2 YSYEKL. CDR3 in amino acids: CASSHVAPKGDTQYF. The CDR3 DNA is TGCGCCAGCAGCCACGTAGCCCCCAAAGGAGATACGCAGTATTTT.

There are many counts of this clonotype. The V gene is TRBV12-3 or TRBV12-4, the J gene TRBJ1-1; no clear D gene. This CDR3 comprises 16 residues. V was trimmed by 3 bases and J by 0 bases, leaving 14 bases between them. The CDR3 nucleotides read TGTGCCAGCAGTTTTCGGACGGGTGTATTGAACACTGAAGCTTTCTTT. It encodes CASSFRTGVLNTEAFF.

This clonotype has a handful of counts. The V gene is TRBV6-2 or TRBV6-3, the J gene TRBJ2-2; D remains ambiguous. CDR1 is MNHEY, CDR2 SVGEGT, per germline. The CDR3 spans 13 residues. The ends were cut back, 6 bases at V and 4 bases at J, with 9 bases in the middle. The CDR3 DNA reads as TGTGCCAGCAGCCCGCACAGCACCGGGGAGCTGTTTTTT. Amino acids: CASSPHSTGELFF.

The CDR3, as DNA: TGTGCCAGCAGCTACAGGGTCGAATATGGCTACACCTTC. Protein sequence: CASSYRVEYGYTF. The rearrangement uses TRBV28 and TRBJ1-2; D is possibly TRBD1 (6 bases). The CDR3 consists of 13 residues. Germline lookup yields CDR1 MDHEN and CDR2 SYDVKM. V was cut by 6 bases and J by 5 bases, with 13 bases left in between.